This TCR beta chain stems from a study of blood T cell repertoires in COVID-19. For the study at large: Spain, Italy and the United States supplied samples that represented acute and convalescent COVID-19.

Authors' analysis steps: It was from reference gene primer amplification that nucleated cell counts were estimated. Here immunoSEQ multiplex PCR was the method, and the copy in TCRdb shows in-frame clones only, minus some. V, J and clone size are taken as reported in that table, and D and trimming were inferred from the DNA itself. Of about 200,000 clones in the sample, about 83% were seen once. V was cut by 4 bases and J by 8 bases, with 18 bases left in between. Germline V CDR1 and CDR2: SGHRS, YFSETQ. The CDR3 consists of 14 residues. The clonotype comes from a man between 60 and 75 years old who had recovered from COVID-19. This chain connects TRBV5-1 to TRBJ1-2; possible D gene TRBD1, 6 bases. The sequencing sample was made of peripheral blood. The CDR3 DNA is TGCGCCAGCAGCCCCCCACAGGGCAGGGGAGGCTACACCTTC. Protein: CASSPPQGRGGYTF. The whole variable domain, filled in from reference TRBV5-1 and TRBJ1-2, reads KAGVTQTPRYLIKTRGQQVTLSCSPISGHRSVSWYQQTPGQGLQFLFEYFSETQRNKGNFPGRFSGRQFSNSRSEMNVSTLELGDSALYLCASSPPQGRGGYTFGSGTRLTVV.